Listed below are T cell receptor beta chains from one sample, sequenced in a study of cytomegalovirus exposure and HLA in healthy donors. This table comes from immunoSEQ multiplex PCR, and its TCRdb copy is limited to in-frame clones, with some not included. The sample contains over 60,000 clones, approximately 80% of which appear only once. Sequenced input: PBMCs. These receptors came from a man aged 18 to 30 in good health and CMV-seronegative. Each CDR3 is given with its conserved first and last residue. Each record gives: clone size, V gene, J gene, CDR3 length, D gene, CDR3 protein, CDR3 DNA. D genes are given only for firm matches. Size tells how often a clone was seen (once, few, many) or the class of an expanded clone, and some rows leave it out.

>-|TRBV6-1|TRBJ2-5|14|-
CASSEPGIGETQYF
TGTGCCAGCAGTGAACCCGGGATCGGGGAGACCCAGTACTTC
>-|TRBV2|TRBJ2-3|19|TRBD2
CASRGGRTSGGRFTDTQYF
TGTGCCAGCCGCGGTGGGAGGACTAGCGGGGGCCGATTCACAGATACGCAGTATTTT
>-|TRBV11-2|TRBJ1-4|15|-
CASSLVQGNNEKLFF
TGTGCCAGCAGCTTAGTACAGGGAAATAATGAAAAACTGTTTTTT
>-|TRBV5-1|TRBJ2-5|15|TRBD2
CASSLGRGGKETQYF
TGCGCCAGCAGCTTGGGGCGGGGGGGCAAAGAGACCCAGTACTTC
>-|TRBV4-3|TRBJ1-6|16|TRBD1
CASSQSGTAYNSPLHF
TGCGCCAGCAGCCAATCCGGGACAGCTTATAATTCACCCCTCCACTTT
>-|TRBV5-1|TRBJ2-1|15|TRBD2
CASSPETSGGASGFF
TGCGCCAGCAGCCCCGAGACTAGCGGGGGGGCGTCTGGGTTCTTC
>few|TRBV28|TRBJ1-1|14|TRBD1
CASRSGTVSTEAFF
TGTGCCAGCAGATCTGGGACAGTTTCAACTGAAGCTTTCTTT
>-|TRBV29-1|TRBJ2-3|14|-
CSAEVGVSTDTQYF
TGCAGCGCCGAGGTGGGAGTTAGCACAGATACGCAGTATTTT
>-|TRBV28|TRBJ2-7|15|TRBD1
CASSSPGQANYEQYF
TGTGCCAGCAGTTCACCGGGACAGGCGAACTACGAGCAGTACTTC
>few|TRBV5-4|TRBJ1-2|15|-
CASSLEGTSPYGYTF
TGTGCCAGCAGCTTGGAAGGGACATCCCCCTATGGCTACACCTTC
>few|TRBV7-9|TRBJ1-2|17|-
CASSLSGGTASNYGYTF
TGTGCCAGCAGCTTAAGCGGGGGGACGGCTTCTAACTATGGCTACACCTTC
>few|TRBV4-1|TRBJ2-7|14|-
CASSHSDRTYEQYF
TGCGCCAGCAGCCACTCCGACAGGACCTACGAGCAGTACTTC
>-|TRBV2|TRBJ2-1|15|-
CASSDRGFSYNEQFF
TGTGCCAGCAGTGACAGGGGATTTTCCTACAATGAGCAGTTCTTC
>few|TRBV7-3|TRBJ2-1|10|-
CASSSDEQFF
TGTGCCAGCAGCTCTGATGAGCAGTTCTTC
>-|TRBV5-6|TRBJ2-2|13|-
CASRSTGDGELFF
TGTGCCAGTCGGAGTACGGGGGACGGGGAGCTGTTTTTT
>-|TRBV6-1|TRBJ2-1|17|TRBD1
CASSERGGTGPFGEQFF
TGTGCCAGCAGTGAAAGGGGGGGGACAGGGCCGTTCGGTGAGCAGTTCTTC
>-|TRBV4-1|TRBJ2-5|16|-
CASSQGTVVQKETQYF
TGCGCCAGCAGCCAAGGTACAGTTGTGCAAAAAGAGACCCAGTACTTC
>-|TRBV28|TRBJ1-2|13|TRBD1
CASSLPRGQSYTF
TGTGCCAGCAGTTTACCCAGGGGGCAGAGCTACACCTTC
>-|TRBV6-1|TRBJ1-3|15|-
CASSRQESSGNTIYF
TGTGCCAGCAGTCGACAGGAGAGCTCTGGAAACACCATATATTTT
>few|TRBV4-2|TRBJ2-3|19|TRBD2
CASSQDDPRLAGRGDTQYF
TGTGCCAGCAGCCAAGATGATCCCCGACTAGCGGGCAGAGGAGATACGCAGTATTTT
>-|TRBV28|TRBJ1-5|12|TRBD1
CAQGAGYQPQHF
TGTGCGCAGGGGGCAGGCTATCAGCCCCAGCATTTT
>-|TRBV27|TRBJ2-5|14|-
CASSLVGDRETQYF
TGTGCCAGCAGTTTAGTCGGGGATCGGGAGACCCAGTACTTC
>-|TRBV11-1|TRBJ2-3|18|-
CASSLALRGIASTDTQYF
TGTGCCAGCAGCTTAGCGCTAAGGGGCATAGCTAGCACAGATACGCAGTATTTT
>-|TRBV10-3|TRBJ2-3|17|TRBD1
CAISESLDRGATDTQYF
TGTGCCATCAGTGAGTCCCTGGACAGGGGCGCCACAGATACGCAGTATTTT
>-|TRBV11-2|TRBJ2-5|16|TRBD2
CASSHLAGARQETQYF
TGTGCCAGCAGCCATCTAGCGGGGGCCCGTCAAGAGACCCAGTACTTC
>-|TRBV6-5|TRBJ1-4|15|TRBD1
CASSQLQGGSEKLFF
TGTGCCAGCAGTCAGCTTCAAGGGGGCTCAGAAAAACTGTTTTTT
>once|TRBV10-3|TRBJ2-7|15|TRBD1
CAISGPGQRNYEQYF
TGTGCCATCAGTGGCCCGGGACAGCGAAACTACGAGCAGTACTTC
>-|TRBV19|TRBJ2-1|16|TRBD1
CASSLGGGQGYNEQFF
TGTGCCAGTAGTCTGGGAGGGGGACAGGGGTACAATGAGCAGTTCTTC
>few|TRBV2|TRBJ2-3|14|-
CASSPDSSTDTQYF
TGTGCCAGCAGCCCGGACTCTAGCACAGATACGCAGTATTTT
>-|TRBV4-2|TRBJ2-3|16|TRBD2
CASSLAGGTTDSPQYF
TGTGCCAGCAGCCTAGCGGGGGGTACCACAGATAGTCCGCAGTATTTT
>-|TRBV5-1|TRBJ1-5|15|TRBD1
CASSQGATDLEPQHF
TGCGCCAGCAGCCAGGGGGCGACAGACCTCGAGCCCCAGCATTTT
>few|TRBV4-2|TRBJ1-1|14|-
CASSQDRGNTEAFF
TGTGCCAGCAGCCAAGATCGGGGGAACACTGAAGCTTTCTTT
>-|TRBV4-3|TRBJ1-5|14|-
CASSQEFNNQPQHF
TGCGCCAGCAGCCAAGAGTTTAACAATCAGCCCCAGCATTTT
>-|TRBV7-3|TRBJ2-5|16|TRBD2
CASSLGLAALQETQYF
TGTGCCAGCAGCTTAGGACTAGCGGCCCTCCAAGAGACCCAGTACTTC
>-|TRBV11-2|TRBJ1-6|14|TRBD1
CASSLTGGNSPLHF
TGTGCCAGCAGCTTAACAGGGGGTAATTCACCCCTCCACTTT
>-|TRBV7-3|TRBJ2-3|15|TRBD1
CASSLTGQTTDTQYF
TGTGCCAGCAGCTTAACGGGACAGACCACAGATACGCAGTATTTT
>-|TRBV27|TRBJ1-5|12|TRBD1
CATGDSNQPQHF
TGTGCGACAGGGGATAGCAATCAGCCCCAGCATTTT
>-|TRBV10-1|TRBJ2-1|15|TRBD1
CASSVVRQGAGEQFF
TGCGCCAGCAGTGTGGTGCGGCAGGGGGCCGGTGAGCAGTTCTTC
>-|TRBV5-1|TRBJ1-1|14|TRBD1
CASSWGQGGTEAFF
TGCGCCAGCAGCTGGGGACAGGGGGGCACTGAAGCTTTCTTT
>-|TRBV19|TRBJ1-1|15|TRBD1
CASNPWDRPNTEAFF
TGTGCCAGTAACCCCTGGGACAGGCCGAACACTGAAGCTTTCTTT
>-|TRBV6-1|TRBJ2-5|13|-
CASSPSGQETQYF
TGTGCCAGCAGTCCCAGCGGCCAAGAGACCCAGTACTTC
>-|TRBV25-1|TRBJ2-5|16|TRBD1
CASSAGDRVAQETQYF
TGTGCCAGCAGTGCGGGGGACAGGGTTGCTCAAGAGACCCAGTACTTC
>once|TRBV19|TRBJ2-3|14|-
CASMRTYLTDTQYF
TGTGCCAGTATGAGGACTTATCTCACAGATACGCAGTATTTT
>-|TRBV9|TRBJ1-2|14|TRBD1
CASSVSGQAYGYTF
TGTGCCAGCAGCGTAAGCGGACAGGCCTATGGCTACACCTTC
>-|TRBV7-9|TRBJ1-4|14|-
CASSSGTHNEKLFF
TGTGCCAGCAGCTCCGGGACACATAATGAAAAACTGTTTTTT
>few|TRBV5-1|TRBJ1-1|17|TRBD1
CASSLLPGGRGNTEAFF
TGCGCCAGCAGCTTGTTGCCAGGGGGAAGAGGGAACACTGAAGCTTTCTTT
>-|TRBV29-1|TRBJ2-2|13|-
CSGAGTLTGELFF
TGCAGCGGGGCCGGGACACTCACCGGGGAGCTGTTTTTT
>-|TRBV12-5|TRBJ1-1|13|-
CASGLNSQGEAFF
TGTGCTAGTGGTTTGAACTCTCAGGGGGAAGCTTTCTTT
>-|TRBV2|TRBJ2-2|17|-
CARAGAKLTGATGELFF
TGTGCCAGAGCCGGGGCCAAACTGACAGGAGCGACCGGGGAGCTGTTTTTT
>-|TRBV5-1|TRBJ2-7|15|-
CASSLDLTGSYEQYF
TGCGCCAGCAGCTTGGATCTGACAGGCTCCTACGAGCAGTACTTC
>-|TRBV19|TRBJ1-2|15|TRBD1
CASSIMTGEVHGYTF
TGTGCCAGTAGCATTATGACAGGGGAGGTCCATGGCTACACCTTC